The TCR beta chain described here comes from a study of blood T cell repertoires in COVID-19. Study as a whole: Nucleic acid was either cDNA or gDNA, and it came from T cells, B-cell-depleted T cells, or PBMCs.

In the case of this clone: At one boundary the junction diverges from the germline segment, which might be a read error.

Germline V gene data show CDR1 as MNHNY and CDR2 as SVGAGI (reference sequence). This CDR3 is built from 15 residues. Per the authors' pipeline: By means of reference gene primer amplification, nucleated cell counts were estimated. Some clones are missing from TCRdb's copy, which holds only in-frame ones; the method was immunoSEQ multiplex PCR. Clone size and the V and J calls come from that table; the DNA yielded D and trimming. The table records about 180,000 clones, about 80% of them present only once. The sequence derives from a human donor in a cohort sampled during active COVID-19. Sequenced sample: peripheral blood. The chain couples TRBV6-6 to TRBJ1-1, with D possibly being TRBD1 (6 bases). This chain's CDR3 is CASSYQDRQNPEAFF. For the CDR3, the DNA is TGTGCCAGCAGTTACCAAGACAGGCAGAACCCTGAAGCTTTCTTT.